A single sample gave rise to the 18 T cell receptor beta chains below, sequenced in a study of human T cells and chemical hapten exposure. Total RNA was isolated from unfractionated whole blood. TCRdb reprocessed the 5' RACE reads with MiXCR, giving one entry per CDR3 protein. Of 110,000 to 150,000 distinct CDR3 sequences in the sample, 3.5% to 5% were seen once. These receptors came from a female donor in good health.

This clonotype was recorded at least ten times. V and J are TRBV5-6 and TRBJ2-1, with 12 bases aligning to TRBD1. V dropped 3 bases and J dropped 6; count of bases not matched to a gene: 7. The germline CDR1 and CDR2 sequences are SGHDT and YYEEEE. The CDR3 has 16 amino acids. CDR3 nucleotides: TGTGCCAGCAGCTGGAGGGGACAGGGGGCGCGCAATGAGCAGTTCTTC. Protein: CASSWRGQGARNEQFF. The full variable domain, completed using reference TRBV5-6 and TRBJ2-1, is DAGVTQSPTHLIKTRGQQVTLRCSPKSGHDTVSWYQQALGQGPQFIFQYYEEEERQRGNFPDRFSGHQFPNYSSELNVNALLLGDSALYLCASSWRGQGARNEQFFGPGTRLTVL.

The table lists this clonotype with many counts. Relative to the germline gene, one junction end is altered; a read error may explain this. The CDR3: CASSLLAGVTDTQYF. In DNA form, the CDR3 reads TGTGCCAGCAGTTTATTAGCGGGGGTCACAGATACGCAGTATTTT. The chain has TRBV5-1 and TRBJ2-3; 9 bases line up with TRBD2. CDR1 and CDR2 from the germline V gene are SGHRS and YFSETQ. The CDR3 loop spans 15 amino acids.

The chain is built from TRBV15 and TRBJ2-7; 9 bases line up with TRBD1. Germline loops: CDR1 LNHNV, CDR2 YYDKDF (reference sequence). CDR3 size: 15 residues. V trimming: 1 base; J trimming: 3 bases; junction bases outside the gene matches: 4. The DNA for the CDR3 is TGTGCCACCAGCAGAGGGGACAGGGTTATCTACGAGCAGTACTTC. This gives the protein CATSRGDRVIYEQYF.

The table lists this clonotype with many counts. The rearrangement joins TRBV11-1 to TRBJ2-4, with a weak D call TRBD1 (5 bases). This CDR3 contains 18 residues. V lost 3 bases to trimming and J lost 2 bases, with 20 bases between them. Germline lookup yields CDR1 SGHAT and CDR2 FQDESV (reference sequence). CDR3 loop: CASSLGRVMEMTKNIQYF. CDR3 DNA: TGTGCCAGCAGCTTGGGCAGGGTCATGGAGATGACCAAAAACATTCAGTACTTC.

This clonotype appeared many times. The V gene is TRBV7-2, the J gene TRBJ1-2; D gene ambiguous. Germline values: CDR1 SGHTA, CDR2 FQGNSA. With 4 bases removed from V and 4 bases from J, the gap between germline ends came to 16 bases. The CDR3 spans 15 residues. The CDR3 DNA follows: TGTGCCAGCAGCTCGTCTCTACAGACCCCCTATGGCTACACCTTC. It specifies CASSSSLQTPYGYTF.

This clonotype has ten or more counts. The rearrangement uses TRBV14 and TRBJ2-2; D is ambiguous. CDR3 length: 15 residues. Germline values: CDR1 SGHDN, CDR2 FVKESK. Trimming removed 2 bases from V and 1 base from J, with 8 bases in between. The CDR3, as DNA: TGTGCCAGCAGCCAACAGGAGCTGAACACCGGGGAGCTGTTTTTT. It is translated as CASSQQELNTGELFF.

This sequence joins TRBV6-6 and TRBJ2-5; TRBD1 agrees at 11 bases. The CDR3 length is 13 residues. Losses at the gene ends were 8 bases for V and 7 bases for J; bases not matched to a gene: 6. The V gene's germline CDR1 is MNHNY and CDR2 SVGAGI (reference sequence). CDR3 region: CASSPGTGGTQYF. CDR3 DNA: TGTGCCAGCTCGCCCGGGACAGGGGGGACCCAGTACTTC.

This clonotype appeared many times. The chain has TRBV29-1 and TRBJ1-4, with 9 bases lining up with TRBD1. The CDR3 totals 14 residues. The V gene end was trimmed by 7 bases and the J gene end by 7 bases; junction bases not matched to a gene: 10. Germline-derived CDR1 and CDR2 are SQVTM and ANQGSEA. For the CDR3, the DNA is TGCAGCGCGCAGGGGGGGACAGGGCGTGAAAAACTGTTTTTT. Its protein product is CSAQGGTGREKLFF. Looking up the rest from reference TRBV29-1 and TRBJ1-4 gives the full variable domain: SAVISQKPSRDICQRGTSLTIQCQVDSQVTMMFWYRQQPGQSLTLIATANQGSEATYESGFVIDKFPISRPNLTFSTLTVSNMSPEDSSIYLCSAQGGTGREKLFFGSGTQLSVL.

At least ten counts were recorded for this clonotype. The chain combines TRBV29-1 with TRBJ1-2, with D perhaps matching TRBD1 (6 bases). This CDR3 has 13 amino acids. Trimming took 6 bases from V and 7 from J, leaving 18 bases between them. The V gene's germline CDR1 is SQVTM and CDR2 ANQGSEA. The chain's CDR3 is CSVAPGTSPGYTF. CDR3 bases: TGCAGCGTGGCCCCCGGGACATCCCCTGGCTACACCTTC.

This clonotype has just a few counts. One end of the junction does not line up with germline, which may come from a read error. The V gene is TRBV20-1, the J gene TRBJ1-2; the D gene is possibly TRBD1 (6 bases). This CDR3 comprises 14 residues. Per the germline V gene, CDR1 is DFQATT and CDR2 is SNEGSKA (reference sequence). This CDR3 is CSARQRTAEYGDTF. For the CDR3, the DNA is TGCAGTGCTAGACAAAGGACAGCCGAGTATGGCGACACCTTC.

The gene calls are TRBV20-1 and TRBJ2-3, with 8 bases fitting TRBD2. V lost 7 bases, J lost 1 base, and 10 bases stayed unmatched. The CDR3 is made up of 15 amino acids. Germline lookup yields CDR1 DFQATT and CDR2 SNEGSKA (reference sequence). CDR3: CSVAMGLGGTDTQYF. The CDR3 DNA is TGCAGTGTCGCAATGGGACTAGGCGGCACAGATACGCAGTATTTT.

As DNA, the CDR3 is TGCGCCAGCAGCTCCCCCGGGTATGGCTACACCTTC. Its protein is CASSSPGYGYTF. The chain employs TRBV4-3 and TRBJ1-2, with D hard to call. Germline values: CDR1 LGHNA, CDR2 YSLEER. The length of the CDR3 is 12 residues. Between the trimmed V and J ends, which lost 5 bases and 5 bases, there was a span of 9 bases.

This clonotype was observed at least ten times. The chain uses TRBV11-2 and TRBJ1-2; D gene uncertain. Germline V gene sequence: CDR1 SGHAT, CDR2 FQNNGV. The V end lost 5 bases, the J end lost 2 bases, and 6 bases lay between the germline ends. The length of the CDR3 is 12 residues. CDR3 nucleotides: TGTGCCAGCAGCCAGAGGAACTATGGCTACACCTTC. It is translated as CASSQRNYGYTF.

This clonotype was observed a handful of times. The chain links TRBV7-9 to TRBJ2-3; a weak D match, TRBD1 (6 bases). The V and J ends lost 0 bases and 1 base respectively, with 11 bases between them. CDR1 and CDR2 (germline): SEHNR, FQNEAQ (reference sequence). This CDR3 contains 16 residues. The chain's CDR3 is CASSLARHRGTDTQYF. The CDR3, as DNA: TGTGCCAGCAGCTTAGCGAGGCACAGGGGCACAGATACGCAGTATTTT.

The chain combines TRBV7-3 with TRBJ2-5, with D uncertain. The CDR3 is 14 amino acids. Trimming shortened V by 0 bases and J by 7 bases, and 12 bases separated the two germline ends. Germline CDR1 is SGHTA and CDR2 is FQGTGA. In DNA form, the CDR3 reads TGTGCCAGCAGCTTAACTAGCAAAGCAGCGACCCAGTACTTC. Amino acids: CASSLTSKAATQYF.

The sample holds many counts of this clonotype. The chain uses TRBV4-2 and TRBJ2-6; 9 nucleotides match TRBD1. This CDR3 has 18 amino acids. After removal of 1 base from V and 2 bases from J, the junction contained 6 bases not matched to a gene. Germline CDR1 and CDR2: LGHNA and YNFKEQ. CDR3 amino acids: CASSQVGQGSTGANVLTF. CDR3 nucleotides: TGTGCCAGCAGCCAAGTGGGACAGGGTAGCACTGGGGCCAACGTCCTGACTTTC.

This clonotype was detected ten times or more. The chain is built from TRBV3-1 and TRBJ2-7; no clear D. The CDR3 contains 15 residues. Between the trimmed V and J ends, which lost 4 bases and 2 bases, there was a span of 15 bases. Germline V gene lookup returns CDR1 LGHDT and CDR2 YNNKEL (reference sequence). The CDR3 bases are TGTGCCAGCAGCCCCGTAAGGCAGCCTCCCTACGAGCAGTACTTC. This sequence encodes CASSPVRQPPYEQYF.

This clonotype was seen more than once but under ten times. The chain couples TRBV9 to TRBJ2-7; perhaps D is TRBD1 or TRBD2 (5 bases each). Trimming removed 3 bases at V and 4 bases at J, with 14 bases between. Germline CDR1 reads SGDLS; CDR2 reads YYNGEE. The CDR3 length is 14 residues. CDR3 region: CASSAGTEPYEQYF. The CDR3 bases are TGTGCCAGCAGCGCCGGGACGGAACCTTACGAGCAGTACTTC.